These 29 T cell receptor beta chains originate from one sample sequenced in a study of PD-L1 blockade in urothelial cancer. Using immunoSEQ multiplex PCR, the repertoire was profiled, and TCRdb retains in-frame clones only, with some absent. The table lists 15,000 or so clones, more than 75% of them singletons, with roughly 15% in the top ten. The material was PBMCs, obtained around atezolizumab (anti-PD-L1) treatment. These receptors were taken from a man between 70 and 80 years old with urothelial cancer.

The chain's CDR3 is CASSSTRVEKLFF. As DNA, the CDR3 is TGTGCCAGCAGCTCCACTAGGGTTGAAAAACTGTTTTTT. The rearrangement joins TRBV2 to TRBJ1-4; D is undetermined. CDR3 length: 13 residues. V lost 6 bases, J lost 7 bases, and 12 bases lay in between. CDR1 and CDR2 from the germline V gene are SNHLY and FYNNEI.

The rearrangement joins TRBV11-2 to TRBJ1-1; D is uncertain. CDR1 is SGHAT, CDR2 FQNNGV, per germline. The length of the CDR3 is 14 residues. V dropped 3 bases and J dropped 4 bases, with 12 bases sitting between them. In DNA, the CDR3 is TGTGCCAGCAGCTTGGGCCCCGCTGGCACTGAAGCTTTCTTT. Translated, it gives CASSLGPAGTEAFF.

This chain links TRBV11-3 with TRBJ2-1, with 13 bases aligning to TRBD2. The CDR3 contains 14 residues. The germline V gene encodes CDR1 SGHNT and CDR2 YENEEA. V dropped 8 bases and J dropped 7; count of bases not matched to a gene: 5. The DNA of the CDR3 is TGTGCCAGCGGGACTAGCGGGGCGGAGAATGAGCAGTTCTTC. Protein product: CASGTSGAENEQFF. Supplemented by reference TRBV11-3 and TRBJ2-1, the full variable domain reads EAGVVQSPRYKIIEKKQPVAFWCNPISGHNTLYWYLQNLGQGPELLIRYENEEAVDDSQLPKDRFSAERLKGVDSTLKIQPAELGDSAVYLCASGTSGAENEQFFGPGTRLTVL.

The chain links TRBV6-5 to TRBJ1-5; TRBD1 agrees at 8 bases. The germline CDR1 and CDR2 sequences are MNHEY and SVGAGI. The V gene end was trimmed by 6 bases and the J gene end by 6 bases; junction bases not matched to a gene: 4. CDR3 length: 13 amino acids. CDR3 bases: TGTGCCAGCAGCTCCGACAGGGGTCAGCCCCAGCATTTT. It specifies CASSSDRGQPQHF.

Only one count was recorded for this clone. The rearrangement joins TRBV11-2 to TRBJ2-6; 8 positions agree with TRBD1. The germline gives CDR1 SGHAT, CDR2 FQNNGV. The CDR3 runs to 18 residues. The ends lost 0 bases at V and 0 bases at J; junction bases unmatched: 4. The CDR3 reads CASSLEGQGPSGANVLTF. CDR3 nucleotides: TGTGCCAGCAGCTTAGAAGGACAGGGTCCCTCTGGGGCCAACGTCCTGACTTTC.

This chain joins TRBV11-2 and TRBJ1-3; the D is unclear. V was clipped by 6 bases and J by 0 bases, with 12 bases between them. Germline V gene lookup returns CDR1 SGHAT and CDR2 FQNNGV. This CDR3 region has 15 residues. The CDR3 DNA follows: TGTGCCAGCAGGATACAGCCAATCTCTGGAAACACCATATATTTT. Its translation is CASRIQPISGNTIYF.

Comment on this clone: Germline is not matched at one junction end, which may reflect a read error. The V and J genes are TRBV5-8 and TRBJ2-1; tentatively, D is TRBD2 (7 bases). The V gene's germline CDR1 is SGHTS and CDR2 YDEGEE. The CDR3 extends over 11 amino acids. The CDR3: CASSLFGGRVF. CDR3 coding DNA: TGTGCCAGCAGCTTATTCGGGGGGCGGGTCTTC.

Remarks on this clone: The junction differs from germline at one of its ends, possibly a read error. The chain links TRBV14 to TRBJ2-3, with D possibly TRBD2 on 5 matching bases. The CDR3 covers 14 residues. Germline V gene lookup returns CDR1 SGHDN and CDR2 FVKESK. The DNA for the CDR3 is TGTGCCAGCAGCCAGTTCCTAGCACCAGATGCGCAGTATTTT. Translated: CASSQFLAPDAQYF.

The CDR3 loop reads CASSQVLSGANVLTF. CDR3 DNA sequence: TGCGCCAGCAGCCAAGTTCTCTCTGGGGCCAACGTCCTGACTTTC. The chain has TRBV4-1 and TRBJ2-6, with D hard to call. Per the germline V gene, CDR1 is MGHRA and CDR2 is YSYEKL. V lost 1 base to trimming and J lost 0 bases, with 4 bases between them. The CDR3 is 15 residues long.

V is TRBV27 and J is TRBJ2-3; TRBD2 matches 7 bases. V lost 5 bases and J lost 0; bases outside the gene matches: 8. Germline CDR1 is MNHEY and CDR2 is SMNVEV (reference sequence). The length of the CDR3 is 16 residues. The CDR3 DNA reads as TGTGCCAGCAGTGGCTCGGGGCGGGGGAGCACAGATACGCAGTATTTT. Protein product: CASSGSGRGSTDTQYF.

V gene TRBV19 combines with J gene TRBJ2-5; 10 nucleotides line up with TRBD1. The CDR3 is 14 amino acids. Germline V gene data show CDR1 as LNHDA and CDR2 as SQIVND (reference sequence). The ends lost 5 bases at V and 4 bases at J; junction bases unmatched: 4. The CDR3 sequence is CASSPDRGRETQYF. In DNA, the CDR3 is TGTGCCAGTAGTCCCGACAGGGGGCGAGAGACCCAGTACTTC.

The chain uses TRBV29-1 and TRBJ2-1, with TRBD2 identical over 14 bases. CDR3 length equals 16 residues. Trimming cost V 4 bases and J 4 bases; bases outside gene matches: 6. In germline, CDR1 is SQVTM, CDR2 ANQGSEA. This chain's CDR3 is CSVALRLAGGYNEQFF. Written as DNA, the CDR3 is TGCAGCGTTGCGTTGAGACTAGCGGGGGGGTACAATGAGCAGTTCTTC.

The chain recombines TRBV5-1 with TRBJ1-5; D is perhaps TRBD1 (5 bases). CDR3 length equals 14 residues. Trimming pared 5 bases from V and 4 bases from J, leaving 13 bases between. The germline V gene has CDR1 SGHRS and CDR2 YFSETQ. The CDR3 coding sequence is TGCGCCAGCAGTCCTGACAGCCGAAATCAGCCCCAGCATTTT. Amino acids: CASSPDSRNQPQHF.

The chain carries TRBV6-5 and TRBJ1-4; D gene ambiguous. Germline assignment: CDR1 MNHEY and CDR2 SVGAGI. The V end was cut by 6 bases, the J end by 0 bases, with 5 bases between. The CDR3 spans 13 residues. DNA of the CDR3: TGTGCCAGCAGCCTTGCAACTAATGAAAAACTGTTTTTT. Residues: CASSLATNEKLFF.

J is TRBJ2-5 and V is TRBV10-3; D gene ambiguous. Deletions cut 2 bases from V and 5 bases from J, with 9 bases between. CDR3 size: 13 residues. Germline CDR1 ENHRY, CDR2 SYGVKD. The CDR3 loop reads CAISEAFGETQYF. The CDR3 bases are TGTGCCATCAGTGAGGCCTTCGGGGAGACCCAGTACTTC.

In its sample, this clone was seen once. The chain couples TRBV7-9 to TRBJ1-2; the D gene is possibly TRBD1 (5 bases). CDR1 and CDR2 from the germline V gene are SEHNR and FQNEAQ (reference sequence). The CDR3 has 13 amino acids. V was pared by 7 bases and J by 5 bases, with 14 bases between. DNA for the CDR3: TGTGCCAGCAATGCTTGGGGCGGATATGGCTACACCTTC. It specifies CASNAWGGYGYTF.

The chain employs TRBV5-1 and TRBJ1-1, with D unclear. Trimming removed 0 bases at V and 5 bases at J, with 11 bases between. CDR3 size: 14 residues. CDR1 SGHRS and CDR2 YFSETQ come from the germline V gene. The CDR3 loop reads CASSLDTVVTEAFF. The CDR3 DNA follows: TGCGCCAGCAGCTTGGATACAGTGGTGACTGAAGCTTTCTTT.

The chain joins TRBV4-1 to TRBJ1-4; D possibly corresponds to TRBD1 (5 bases). V was clipped by 5 bases and J by 5 bases, with 15 bases between them. The germline V gene encodes CDR1 MGHRA and CDR2 YSYEKL. This CDR3 region has 15 residues. CDR3: CASSYPGQNNEKLFF. DNA of the CDR3: TGCGCCAGCAGCTACCCAGGACAAAACAATGAAAAACTGTTTTTT.

This rearrangement joins TRBV9 to TRBJ2-1, with a weak D call TRBD2 (5 bases). This CDR3 has 15 residues. V was cut by 4 bases and J by 2 bases, with 13 bases left in between. From germline, CDR1 is SGDLS and CDR2 YYNGEE. The CDR3 DNA reads as TGTGCCAGCAGCATTTTCGGACTCCCCTACAATGAGCAGTTCTTC. It translates to CASSIFGLPYNEQFF.

The chain combines TRBV5-1 with TRBJ2-7; the match to TRBD1 covers 10 bases. This CDR3 region has 16 residues. Germline loops: CDR1 SGHRS, CDR2 YFSETQ. Unmatched junction bases numbered 13, after V lost 3 bases and J lost 7 bases. The DNA of the CDR3 is TGCGCCAGCAGCTCGACTTCCGGGACAGGGGCACGGGAGCAGTACTTC. Amino acids: CASSSTSGTGAREQYF.

The chain recombines TRBV7-9 with TRBJ1-6; D gene uncertain. V was pared by 2 bases and J by 5 bases, with 7 bases between. Germline V gene data show CDR1 as SEHNR and CDR2 as FQNEAQ (reference sequence). CDR3 length: 14 amino acids. CDR3: CASSLLQDNSPLHF. The CDR3 DNA sequence: TGTGCCAGCAGCTTATTGCAGGATAATTCACCCCTCCACTTT.

The J gene is TRBJ2-5, the V gene TRBV2; tentative D call: TRBD2 (7 bases). Germline V gene sequence: CDR1 SNHLY, CDR2 FYNNEI. The length of the CDR3 is 16 residues. The V end was cut by 2 bases, the J end by 2 bases, with 15 bases between. The CDR3 bases are TGTGCCAGCAGTGAACGTGCGGGGGCCATACAAGAGACCCAGTACTTC. Translation gives CASSERAGAIQETQYF.

This rearrangement joins TRBV25-1 to TRBJ2-3; 7 bases are shared with TRBD2. Germline trimming cut 4 bases from V and 4 bases from J; bases unmatched to any gene: 5. Germline CDR1 MGHDK, CDR2 SYGVNS. There are 14 residues in the CDR3. As DNA, the CDR3 is TGTGCCAGCAGTGCCAGCGGGGATGCAGATACGCAGTATTTT. Translation gives CASSASGDADTQYF.

The chain combines TRBV30 with TRBJ2-3; a possible D gene is TRBD2 (5 bases). The CDR3 loop spans 12 amino acids. With 5 bases removed from V and 6 bases from J, the gap between germline ends came to 12 bases. Germline CDR1 and CDR2: GTSNPN and SVGIG (reference sequence). CDR3 nucleotide sequence: TGTGCCTGGGTCGGCCCGGGGGATACGCAGTATTTT. The encoded protein is CAWVGPGDTQYF.

This clone was detected once. The chain combines TRBV2 with TRBJ1-6; weak D call: TRBD1 (5 bases). The CDR3 spans 18 residues. CDR1 and CDR2 (germline): SNHLY, FYNNEI. The ends were cut back, 5 bases at V and 0 bases at J, with 17 bases in the middle. CDR3: CASSRPGPQSSYNSPLHF. The CDR3, as DNA: TGTGCCAGCAGTCGACCAGGGCCCCAGAGCTCCTATAATTCACCCCTCCACTTT.

This chain connects TRBV7-6 to TRBJ2-5; the match to TRBD2 covers 8 bases. Germline V gene data show CDR1 as SGHVS and CDR2 as FNYEAQ. The V gene end was trimmed by 5 bases and the J gene end by 1 base; junction bases not matched to a gene: 12. The CDR3 runs 17 residues. The CDR3 region is CASSPTASGGAQETQYF. The CDR3 bases are TGTGCCAGCAGCCCAACGGCCAGCGGGGGCGCCCAAGAGACCCAGTACTTC.

This clone has only a few counts. This sequence joins TRBV4-1 and TRBJ1-2; D is undetermined. CDR3 length: 15 amino acids. Germline CDR1 is MGHRA and CDR2 is YSYEKL. V shed 2 bases and J shed 8 bases, with 18 bases lying between them. The CDR3 region is CASSQTQTSRSGYTF. The DNA for the CDR3 is TGCGCCAGCAGCCAAACCCAAACCTCGAGAAGCGGCTACACCTTC.

This clone was seen just once. V and J are TRBV19 and TRBJ2-3; 8 nucleotides match TRBD1. The CDR3 loop spans 15 amino acids. From germline, CDR1 is LNHDA and CDR2 SQIVND (reference sequence). Trimming took 9 bases from V and 6 from J; bases not matched to a gene: 14. The CDR3 DNA is TGTGCCAGCACAATCGGACAGGGTAGATTGGATACGCAGTATTTT. Its protein is CASTIGQGRLDTQYF. Looking up the rest from reference TRBV19 and TRBJ2-3 gives the full variable domain: DGGITQSPKYLFRKEGQNVTLSCEQNLNHDAMYWYRQDPGQGLRLIYYSQIVNDFQKGDIAEGYSVSREKKESFPLTVTSAQKNPTAFYLCASTIGQGRLDTQYFGPGTRLTVL.

V usage is TRBV28 and J usage is TRBJ2-7, with D possibly being TRBD1 (5 bases). The CDR3 has 15 amino acids. Trimming took 2 bases from V and 0 from J, leaving 11 bases between them. Germline values: CDR1 MDHEN, CDR2 SYDVKM. In DNA, the CDR3 is TGTGCCAGCAGTTTAGGGGCACCGAGCTCCTACGAGCAGTACTTC. Encoded protein: CASSLGAPSSYEQYF.